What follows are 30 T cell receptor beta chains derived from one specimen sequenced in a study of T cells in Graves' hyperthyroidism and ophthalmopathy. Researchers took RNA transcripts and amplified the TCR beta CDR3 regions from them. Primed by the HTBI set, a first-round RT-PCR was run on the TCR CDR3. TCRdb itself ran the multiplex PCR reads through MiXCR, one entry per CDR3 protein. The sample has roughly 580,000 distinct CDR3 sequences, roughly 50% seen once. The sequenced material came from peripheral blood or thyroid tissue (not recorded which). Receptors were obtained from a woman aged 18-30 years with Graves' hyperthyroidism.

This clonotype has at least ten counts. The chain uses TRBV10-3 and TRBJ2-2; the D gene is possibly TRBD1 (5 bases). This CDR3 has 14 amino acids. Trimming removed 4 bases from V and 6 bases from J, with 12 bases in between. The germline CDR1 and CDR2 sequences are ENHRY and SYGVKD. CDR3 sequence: CAISAQQAAGELFF. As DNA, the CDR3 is TGTGCCATCAGTGCGCAACAGGCGGCCGGGGAGCTGTTTTTT.

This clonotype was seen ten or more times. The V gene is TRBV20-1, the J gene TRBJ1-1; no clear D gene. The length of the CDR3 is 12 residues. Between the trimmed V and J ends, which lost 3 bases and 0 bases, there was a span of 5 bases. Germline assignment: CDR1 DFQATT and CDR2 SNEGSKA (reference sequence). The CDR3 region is CSASPMNTEAFF. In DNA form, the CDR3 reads TGCAGTGCTAGTCCGATGAACACTGAAGCTTTCTTT.

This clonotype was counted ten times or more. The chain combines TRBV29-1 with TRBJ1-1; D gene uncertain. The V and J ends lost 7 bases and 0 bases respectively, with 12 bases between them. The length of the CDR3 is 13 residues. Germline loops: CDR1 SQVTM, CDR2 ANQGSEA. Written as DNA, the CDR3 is TGCAGCGCCGCCCGGACGGTGAACACTGAAGCTTTCTTT. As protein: CSAARTVNTEAFF.

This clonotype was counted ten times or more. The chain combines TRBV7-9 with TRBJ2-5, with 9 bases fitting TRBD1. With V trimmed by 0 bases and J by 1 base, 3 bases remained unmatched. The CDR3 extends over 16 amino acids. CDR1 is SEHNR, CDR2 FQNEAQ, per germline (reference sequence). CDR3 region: CASSLAGQGGQETQYF. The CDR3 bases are TGTGCCAGCAGCTTAGCGGGACAGGGTGGCCAAGAGACCCAGTACTTC.

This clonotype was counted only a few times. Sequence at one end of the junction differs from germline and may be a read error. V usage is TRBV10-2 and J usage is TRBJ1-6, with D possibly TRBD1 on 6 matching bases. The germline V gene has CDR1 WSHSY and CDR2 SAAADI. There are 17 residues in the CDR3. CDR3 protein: CASSTTDRSSYNSPLHF. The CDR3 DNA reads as TGTGCCAGCAGTACCACCGACAGGAGCTCCTATAATTCACCCCTCCACTTT.

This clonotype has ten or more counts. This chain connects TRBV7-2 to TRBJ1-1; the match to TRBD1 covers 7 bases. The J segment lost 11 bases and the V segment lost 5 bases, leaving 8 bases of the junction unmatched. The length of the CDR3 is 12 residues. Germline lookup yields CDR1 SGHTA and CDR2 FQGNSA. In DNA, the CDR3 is TGTGCCAGCAGCCGCCGACAGGGTTGGGCTTTCTTT. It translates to CASSRRQGWAFF.

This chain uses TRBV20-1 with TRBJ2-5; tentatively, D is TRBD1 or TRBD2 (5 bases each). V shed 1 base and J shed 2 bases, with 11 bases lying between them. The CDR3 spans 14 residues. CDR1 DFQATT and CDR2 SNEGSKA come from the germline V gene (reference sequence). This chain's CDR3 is CSARAGTPQETQYF. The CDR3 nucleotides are TGCAGTGCTAGAGCCGGGACGCCGCAAGAGACCCAGTACTTC.

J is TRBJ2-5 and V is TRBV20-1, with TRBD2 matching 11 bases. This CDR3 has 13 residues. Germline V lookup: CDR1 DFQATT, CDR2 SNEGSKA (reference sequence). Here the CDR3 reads CSALAGVGETQYF. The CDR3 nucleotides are TGCAGCGCACTAGCGGGAGTGGGAGAGACCCAGTACTTC.

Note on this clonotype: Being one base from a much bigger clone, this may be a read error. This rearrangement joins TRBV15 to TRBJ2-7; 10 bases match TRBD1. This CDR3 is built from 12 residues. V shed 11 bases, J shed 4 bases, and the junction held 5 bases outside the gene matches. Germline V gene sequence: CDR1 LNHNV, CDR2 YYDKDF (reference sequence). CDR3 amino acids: CAARDRGYEQYF. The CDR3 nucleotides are TGTGCCGCCCGGGACAGGGGATACGAGCAGTACTTC.

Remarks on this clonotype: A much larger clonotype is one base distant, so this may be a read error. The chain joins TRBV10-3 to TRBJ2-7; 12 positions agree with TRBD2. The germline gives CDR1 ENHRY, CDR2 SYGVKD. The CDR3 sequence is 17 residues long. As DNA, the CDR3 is TGTGCCGTCAGTCCGGGACTAGCGGGTGCTTCCTCCTACGAGCAGTACTTC. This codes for CAVSPGLAGASSYEQYF.

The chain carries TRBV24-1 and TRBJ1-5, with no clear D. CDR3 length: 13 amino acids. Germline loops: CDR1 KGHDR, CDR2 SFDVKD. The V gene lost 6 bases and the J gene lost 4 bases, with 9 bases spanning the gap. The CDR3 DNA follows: TGTGCCACCAGTTACTCGAGGAATCAGCCCCAGCATTTT. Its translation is CATSYSRNQPQHF.

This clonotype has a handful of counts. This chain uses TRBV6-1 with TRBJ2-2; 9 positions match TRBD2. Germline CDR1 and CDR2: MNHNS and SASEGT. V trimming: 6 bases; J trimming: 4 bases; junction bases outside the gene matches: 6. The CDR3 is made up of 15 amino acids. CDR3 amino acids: CASRVAGAITGELFF. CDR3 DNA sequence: TGTGCCAGCAGGGTAGCGGGAGCGATCACCGGGGAGCTGTTTTTT.

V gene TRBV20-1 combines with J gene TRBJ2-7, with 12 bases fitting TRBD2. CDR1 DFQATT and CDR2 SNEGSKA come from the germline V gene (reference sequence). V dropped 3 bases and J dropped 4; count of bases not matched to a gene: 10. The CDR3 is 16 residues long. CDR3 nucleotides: TGCAGTGCTAGGGGACTAGCGGGCGAAGTAGCGTACGAGCAGTACTTC. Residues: CSARGLAGEVAYEQYF.

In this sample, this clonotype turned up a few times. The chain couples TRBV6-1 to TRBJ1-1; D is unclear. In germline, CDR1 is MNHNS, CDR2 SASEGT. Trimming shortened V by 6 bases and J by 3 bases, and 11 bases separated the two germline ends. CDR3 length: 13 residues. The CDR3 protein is CASSLGSHTEAFF. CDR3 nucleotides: TGTGCCAGCAGCCTTGGCAGTCACACTGAAGCTTTCTTT.

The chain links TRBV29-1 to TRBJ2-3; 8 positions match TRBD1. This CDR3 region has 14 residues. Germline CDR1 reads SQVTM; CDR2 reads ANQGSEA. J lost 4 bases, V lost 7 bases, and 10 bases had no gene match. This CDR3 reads CSATQGVGADTQYF. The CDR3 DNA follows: TGCAGCGCCACACAGGGGGTCGGCGCAGATACGCAGTATTTT.

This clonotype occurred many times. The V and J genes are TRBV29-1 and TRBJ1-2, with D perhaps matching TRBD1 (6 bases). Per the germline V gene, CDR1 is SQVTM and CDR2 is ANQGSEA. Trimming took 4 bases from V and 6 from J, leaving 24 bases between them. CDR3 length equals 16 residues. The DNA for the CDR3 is TGCAGCGTTGGGGGGCCGGGAGGGCTAGGAGTGGATGGCTACACCTTC. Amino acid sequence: CSVGGPGGLGVDGYTF.

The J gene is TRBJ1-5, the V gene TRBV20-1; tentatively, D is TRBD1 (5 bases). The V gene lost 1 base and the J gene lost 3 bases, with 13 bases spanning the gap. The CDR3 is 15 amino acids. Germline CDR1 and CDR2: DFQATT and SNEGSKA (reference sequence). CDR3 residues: CSARARGESNQPQHF. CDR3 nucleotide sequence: TGCAGTGCTAGAGCGCGGGGGGAGTCCAATCAGCCCCAGCATTTT.

The CDR3 reads CATSRDWGQGHTGELFF. The CDR3 coding sequence is TGTGCCACCAGCAGAGATTGGGGTCAGGGACACACCGGGGAGCTGTTTTTT. This chain uses TRBV15 with TRBJ2-2, with D perhaps TRBD1 or TRBD2 (5 bases each). CDR1 LNHNV and CDR2 YYDKDF come from the germline V gene (reference sequence). This CDR3 region has 17 residues. V was pared by 0 bases and J by 3 bases, with 14 bases between. Based on the CDR3 plus reference TRBV15 and TRBJ2-2, the full variable domain is DAMVIQNPRYQVTQFGKPVTLSCSQTLNHNVMYWYQQKSSQAPKLLFHYYDKDFNNEADTPDNFQSRRPNTSFCFLDIRSPGLGDTAMYLCATSRDWGQGHTGELFFGEGSRLTVL.

The CDR3: CASSFIGTNYGYTF. The CDR3 DNA sequence: TGTGCCAGCAGTTTCATAGGGACAAACTATGGCTACACCTTC. The chain combines TRBV12-3 or TRBV12-4 with TRBJ1-2, with D perhaps matching TRBD1 (6 bases). The CDR3 covers 14 residues. Trimming removed 3 bases at V and 2 bases at J, with 10 bases between.

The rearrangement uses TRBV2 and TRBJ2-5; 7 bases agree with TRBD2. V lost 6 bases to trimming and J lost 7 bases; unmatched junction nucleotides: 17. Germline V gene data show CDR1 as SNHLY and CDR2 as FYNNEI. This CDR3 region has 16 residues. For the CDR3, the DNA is TGTGCCAGCAGACCAGCGGGGATTCTGTACCAGGGGACCCAGTACTTC. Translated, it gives CASRPAGILYQGTQYF.

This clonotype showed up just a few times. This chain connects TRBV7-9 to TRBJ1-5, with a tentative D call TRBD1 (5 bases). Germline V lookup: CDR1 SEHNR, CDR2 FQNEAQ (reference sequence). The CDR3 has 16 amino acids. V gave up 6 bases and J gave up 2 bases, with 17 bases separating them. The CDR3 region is CASSYQGPRGNQPQHF. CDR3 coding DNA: TGTGCCAGCAGTTACCAGGGCCCGAGGGGCAATCAGCCCCAGCATTTT.

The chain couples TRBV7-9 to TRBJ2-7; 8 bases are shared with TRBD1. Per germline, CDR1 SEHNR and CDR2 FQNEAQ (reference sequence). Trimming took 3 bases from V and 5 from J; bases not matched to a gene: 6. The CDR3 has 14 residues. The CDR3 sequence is CASSFDRGPHEQYF. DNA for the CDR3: TGTGCCAGCAGCTTTGACAGGGGCCCCCACGAGCAGTACTTC.

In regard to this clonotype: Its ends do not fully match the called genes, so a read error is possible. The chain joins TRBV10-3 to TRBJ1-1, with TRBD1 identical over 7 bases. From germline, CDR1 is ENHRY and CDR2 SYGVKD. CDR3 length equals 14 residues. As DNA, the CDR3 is TGTGCCAGCAGTAAGGGGGCAGCAAACACTGAAGCTTTCTTT. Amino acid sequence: CASSKGAANTEAFF.

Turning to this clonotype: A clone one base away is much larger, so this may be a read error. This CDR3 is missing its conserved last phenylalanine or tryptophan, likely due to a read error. The CDR3 DNA is TGCAGCGCACAGGCTTTCTATGGCTACACCCTC. This translates into CSAQAFYGYTL. V gene TRBV29-1 combines with J gene TRBJ1-2; perhaps TRBD1 as D (5 bases). Germline V gives CDR1 SQVTM, CDR2 ANQGSEA. This CDR3 is 11 amino acids long. The germline V and J ends were trimmed by 7 bases and 4 bases, with 10 bases remaining between them.

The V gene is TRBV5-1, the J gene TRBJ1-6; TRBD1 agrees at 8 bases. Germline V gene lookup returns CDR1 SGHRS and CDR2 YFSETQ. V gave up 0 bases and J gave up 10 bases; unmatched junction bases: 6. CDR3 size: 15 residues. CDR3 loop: CASSLGDRGISPLHF. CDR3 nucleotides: TGCGCCAGCAGCTTGGGTGACAGGGGCATCTCACCCCTCCACTTT. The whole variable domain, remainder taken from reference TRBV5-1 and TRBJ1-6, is KAGVTQTPRYLIKTRGQQVTLSCSPISGHRSVSWYQQTPGQGLQFLFEYFSETQRNKGNFPGRFSGRQFSNSRSEMNVSTLELGDSALYLCASSLGDRGISPLHFGNGTRLTVT.

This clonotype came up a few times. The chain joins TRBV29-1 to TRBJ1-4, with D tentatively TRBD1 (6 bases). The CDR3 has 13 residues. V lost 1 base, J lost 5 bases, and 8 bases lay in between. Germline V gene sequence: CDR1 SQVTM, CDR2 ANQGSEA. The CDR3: CSVEGGLNEKLFF. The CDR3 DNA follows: TGCAGCGTTGAAGGGGGGCTGAATGAAAAACTGTTTTTT.

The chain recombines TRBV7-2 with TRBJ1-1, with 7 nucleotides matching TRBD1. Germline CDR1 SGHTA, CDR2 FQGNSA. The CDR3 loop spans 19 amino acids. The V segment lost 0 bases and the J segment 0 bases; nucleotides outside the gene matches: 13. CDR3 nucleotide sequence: TGTGCCAGCAGCTTAGCGCTAAGAGGACAGGAGAAACTGAACACTGAAGCTTTCTTT. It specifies CASSLALRGQEKLNTEAFF.

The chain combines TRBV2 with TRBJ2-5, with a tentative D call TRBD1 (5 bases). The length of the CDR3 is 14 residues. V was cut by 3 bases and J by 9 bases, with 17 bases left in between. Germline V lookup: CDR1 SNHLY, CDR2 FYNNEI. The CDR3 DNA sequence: TGTGCCAGCAGTGATGGGGCCTTCAATCAGCCCCAGTACTTC. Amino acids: CASSDGAFNQPQYF.

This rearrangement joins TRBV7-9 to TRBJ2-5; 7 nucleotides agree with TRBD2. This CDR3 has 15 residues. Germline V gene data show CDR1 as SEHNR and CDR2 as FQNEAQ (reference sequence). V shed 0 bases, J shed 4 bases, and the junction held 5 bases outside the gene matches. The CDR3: CASSLASGEVETQYF. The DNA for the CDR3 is TGTGCCAGCAGCTTAGCGAGCGGGGAGGTAGAGACCCAGTACTTC.

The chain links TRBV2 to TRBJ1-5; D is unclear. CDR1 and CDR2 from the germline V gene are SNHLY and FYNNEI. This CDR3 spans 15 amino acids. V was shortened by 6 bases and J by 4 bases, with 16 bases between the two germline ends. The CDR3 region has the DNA TGTGCCAGCAGGGTACAGAGCAGCCTGAATCAGCCCCAGCATTTT. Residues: CASRVQSSLNQPQHF.